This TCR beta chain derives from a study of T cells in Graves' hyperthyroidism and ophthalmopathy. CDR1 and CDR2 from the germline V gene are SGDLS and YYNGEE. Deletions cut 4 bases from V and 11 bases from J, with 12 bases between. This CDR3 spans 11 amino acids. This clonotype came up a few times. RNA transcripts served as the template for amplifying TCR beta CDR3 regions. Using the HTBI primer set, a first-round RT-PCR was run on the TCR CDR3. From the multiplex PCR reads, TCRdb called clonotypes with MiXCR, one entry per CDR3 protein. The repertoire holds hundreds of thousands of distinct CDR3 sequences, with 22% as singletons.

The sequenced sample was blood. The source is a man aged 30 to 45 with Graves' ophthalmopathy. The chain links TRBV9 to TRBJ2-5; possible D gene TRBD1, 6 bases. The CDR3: CASSSQGQQYF. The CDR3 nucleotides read TGTGCCAGCAGCTCACAGGGTCAACAGTACTTC.